The table lists the clone carrying this TCR beta chain with a few counts. What it binds is unknown. Unique molecular identifiers were used to barcode this TCRbeta library. TCRdb ran MiXCR on the PCR reads and lists one entry per CDR3 protein. The sample carries about 870,000 distinct CDR3 sequences, under 20% recorded once. This entry comes from a study of T-cell reconstitution after alpha-beta-depleted transplantation in children. The study's findings and limits: Reportedly, only several hundred clones from non-depleted graft cells drove alpha-beta T-cell counts at about two months. Surviving recipient cells, namely T cells and thymic progenitors, were the source of high day-60 TCRbeta diversity in some patients.

The germline V and J ends were trimmed by 0 bases and 6 bases, with 13 bases remaining between them. Germline V gene sequence: CDR1 SGHRS, CDR2 YFSETQ. The CDR3 loop spans 15 amino acids. This rearrangement joins TRBV5-1 to TRBJ2-1; weak D call: TRBD1 (5 bases). The TCR originated in a male patient aged 10 to 17 who had a stem cell transplant for acute lymphoblastic leukemia, so the T cells may come from the graft donor. The sequences come from PBMCs, mostly from graft donor cells, collected 360 days after TCRalphabeta/CD19-depleted stem cell transplant. CDR3 region: CASSLGQGQINEQFF. The CDR3 DNA reads as TGCGCCAGCAGCTTGGGGCAGGGCCAGATCAATGAGCAGTTCTTC.